The entry that follows covers one T cell receptor beta chain sequence. The source of the sample is a study of blood T cell repertoires in COVID-19. Study-level background: COVID-19 samples from acute and convalescent phases originated in the United States, Italy and Spain. From T cells, B-cell-depleted T cells, or PBMCs came the material, which was cDNA or gDNA.

As handled by the study authors: Amplifying reference gene primers gave estimates of nucleated cell counts. Here immunoSEQ multiplex PCR was the method, and the copy in TCRdb shows in-frame clones only, minus some. The D gene and trimming were derived from the DNA, and the V and J assignments and clone size from that table. In the table there are 70,000 to 85,000 clones, around 80% of which are singletons. The CDR3 has 14 amino acids. V lost 4 bases to trimming and J lost 4 bases; unmatched junction nucleotides: 7. Germline-derived CDR1 and CDR2 are SGHNT and YYREEE (reference sequence). The rearrangement joins TRBV5-4 to TRBJ2-5, with 7 bases identical to TRBD1. The sample comprised peripheral blood. This TCR was recovered from a man aged 80 or over with active or convalescent COVID-19. The chain's CDR3 is CASSLDRAGETQYF. In DNA form, the CDR3 reads TGTGCCAGCAGCCTCGACAGGGCAGGAGAGACCCAGTACTTC.